The present entry profiles one TCR beta chain with its context. What it binds is unknown. The data originate from a study of T cell responses to AZD1222 COVID-19 vaccine. Study-level results: Most donors were white British, females outnumbered males, and clonal diversity was possibly underestimated. Samples come after the peak T cell response, not at day 14. The CD4 TCRs associated with vaccination extended across spike and predominated at 160-218 and 743-854. The study found Spike-specific TCR breadth and depth rose after two AZD1222 doses.

Unmatched junction bases numbered 14, after V lost 0 bases and J lost 4 bases. The CDR3 sequence is 19 residues long. Germline V gene data show CDR1 as LNHDA and CDR2 as SQIVND (reference sequence). Clones were sequenced by immunoSEQ multiplex PCR, and TCRdb holds only the in-frame ones, with some missing. The table shows under 150,000 clones, with 85% occurring only once. The specimen comprised peripheral blood, sampled 28 days after the second dose of the MenACWY control vaccine. The rearrangement uses TRBV19 and TRBJ1-5; TRBD1 aligns across 8 bases. The TCR originated in an adult who received the MenACWY meningococcal vaccine as a control. The DNA of the CDR3 is TGTGCCAGTAGTATAGATAGTTCAGGGGGCAGTAGGTGGAATCAGCCCCAGCATTTT. Its translation: CASSIDSSGGSRWNQPQHF.